This entry is about one T cell receptor beta chain. This CDR3 spans 15 amino acids. The ends were cut back, 6 bases at V and 3 bases at J, with 18 bases in the middle. From germline, CDR1 is MDHEN and CDR2 SYDVKM. Both 60 Vbeta primers and 13 Jbeta primers went into the PCR. Assay: immunoSEQ multiplex PCR; the TCRdb copy retains only in-frame clones and omits some. The sample includes approximately 280,000 clones, 75% to 90% of them seen just once. This specimen belongs to a study of cytomegalovirus exposure and HLA in healthy donors. The receptor was derived from a man in his forties in good health and CMV-seropositive. This sequence joins TRBV28 and TRBJ2-7; D is possibly TRBD1 (6 bases). Input material: PBMCs. The CDR3 DNA reads as TGTGCCAGCAGGGGGATGGGGGCCCCGAGCTACGAGCAGTACTTC. It translates to CASRGMGAPSYEQYF.